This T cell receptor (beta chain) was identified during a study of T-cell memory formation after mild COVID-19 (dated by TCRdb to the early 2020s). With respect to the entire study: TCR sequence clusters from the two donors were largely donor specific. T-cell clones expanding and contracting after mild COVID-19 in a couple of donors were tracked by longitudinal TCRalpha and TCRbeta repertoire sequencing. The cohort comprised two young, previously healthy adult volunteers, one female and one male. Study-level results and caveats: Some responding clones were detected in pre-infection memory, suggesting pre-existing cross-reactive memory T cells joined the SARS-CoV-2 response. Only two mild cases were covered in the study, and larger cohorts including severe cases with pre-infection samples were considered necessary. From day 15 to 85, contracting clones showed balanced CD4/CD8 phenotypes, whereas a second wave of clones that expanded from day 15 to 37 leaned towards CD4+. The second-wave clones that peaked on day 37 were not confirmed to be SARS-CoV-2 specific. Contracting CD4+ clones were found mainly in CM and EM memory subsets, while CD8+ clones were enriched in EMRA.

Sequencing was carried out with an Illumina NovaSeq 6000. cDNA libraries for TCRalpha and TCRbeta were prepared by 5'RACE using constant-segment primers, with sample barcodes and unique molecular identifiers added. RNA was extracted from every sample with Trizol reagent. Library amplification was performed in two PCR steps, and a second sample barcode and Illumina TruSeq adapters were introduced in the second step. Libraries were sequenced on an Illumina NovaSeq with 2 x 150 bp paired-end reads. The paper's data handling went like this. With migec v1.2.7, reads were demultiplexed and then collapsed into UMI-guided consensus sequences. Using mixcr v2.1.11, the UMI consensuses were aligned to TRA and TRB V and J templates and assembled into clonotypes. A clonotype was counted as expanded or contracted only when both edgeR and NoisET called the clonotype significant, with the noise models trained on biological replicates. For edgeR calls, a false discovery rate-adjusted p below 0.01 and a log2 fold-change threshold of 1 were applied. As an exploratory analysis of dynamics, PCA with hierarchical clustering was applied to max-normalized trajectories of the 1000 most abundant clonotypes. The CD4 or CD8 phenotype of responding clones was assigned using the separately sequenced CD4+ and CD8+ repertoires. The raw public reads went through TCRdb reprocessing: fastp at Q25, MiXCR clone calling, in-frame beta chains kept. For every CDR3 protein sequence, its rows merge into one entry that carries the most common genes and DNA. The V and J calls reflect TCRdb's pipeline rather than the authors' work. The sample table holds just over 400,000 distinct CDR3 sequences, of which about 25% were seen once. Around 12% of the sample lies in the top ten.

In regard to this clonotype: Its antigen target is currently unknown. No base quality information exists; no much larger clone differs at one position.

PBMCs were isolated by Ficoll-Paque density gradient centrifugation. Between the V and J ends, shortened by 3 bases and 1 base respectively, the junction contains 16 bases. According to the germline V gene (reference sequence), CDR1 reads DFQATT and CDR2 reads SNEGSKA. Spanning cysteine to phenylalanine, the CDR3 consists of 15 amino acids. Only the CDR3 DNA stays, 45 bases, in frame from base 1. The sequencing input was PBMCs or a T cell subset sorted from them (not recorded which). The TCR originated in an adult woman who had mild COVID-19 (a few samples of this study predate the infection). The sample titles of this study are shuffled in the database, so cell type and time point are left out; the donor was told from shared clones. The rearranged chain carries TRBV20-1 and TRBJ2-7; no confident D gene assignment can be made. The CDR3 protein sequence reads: CSARLGFPHSYEQYF. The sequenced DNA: TGCAGTGCTAGGCTCGGGTTTCCCCATTCCTACGAGCAGTACTTC.